The rows below give T cell receptor beta chains drawn from one sample of a study of T cell responses to AZD1222 COVID-19 vaccine. Only in-frame clones appear in the TCRdb table, and some are missing; sequencing was by immunoSEQ multiplex PCR. Among approximately 180,000 clones, around 90% were seen once, and the ten largest hold roughly 6%. Source: peripheral blood, taken on day 0 of AZD1222 vaccination. The receptors stem from an adult in good health. Both conserved end residues are part of each CDR3. D genes are given only for firm matches. Size is stated for part of the rows, as once, few or many counts, or as a class when the clone is expanded.

V: TRBV12-3/TRBV12-4
size: NA
J: TRBJ2-7
D: NA
CDR3: CASSLGGVYEQYF
DNA: TGTGCCAGCAGTTTAGGTGGGGTCTACGAGCAGTACTTC

V: TRBV19
size: NA
J: TRBJ1-1
D: TRBD1
CDR3: CASSIILGTGRTEAFF
DNA: TGTGCCAGTAGTATTATTCTCGGGACAGGGAGAACTGAAGCTTTCTTT

V: TRBV7-9
size: NA
J: TRBJ1-6
D: NA
CDR3: CASSLELPTRNSPLHF
DNA: TGTGCCAGCAGCTTAGAGCTCCCGACTCGCAATTCACCCCTCCACTTT

V: TRBV18
size: once
J: TRBJ2-7
D: NA
CDR3: CASSPSSLPWEQYF
DNA: TGTGCCAGCTCACCCTCGTCGTTGCCTTGGGAGCAGTACTTC

V: TRBV5-1
size: NA
J: TRBJ2-1
D: NA
CDR3: CASSPSTDSYNEQFF
DNA: TGCGCCAGCAGCCCATCCACGGACTCCTACAATGAGCAGTTCTTC

V: TRBV11-1
size: NA
J: TRBJ2-3
D: NA
CDR3: CASSPYRGSTDTQYF
DNA: TGTGCCAGCAGCCCGTACAGAGGCAGCACAGATACGCAGTATTTT

V: TRBV10-2
size: NA
J: TRBJ2-3
D: NA
CDR3: CASSDAGTHTDTQYF
DNA: TGCGCCAGCAGTGATGCCGGGACCCACACAGATACGCAGTATTTT

V: TRBV5-1
size: NA
J: TRBJ2-7
D: NA
CDR3: CASSFAGGAASYEQYF
DNA: TGCGCCAGCAGCTTCGCCGGAGGGGCCGCCTCCTACGAGCAGTACTTC

V: TRBV7-9
size: few
J: TRBJ1-3
D: TRBD1
CDR3: CASSLTGQGTGNTIYF
DNA: TGTGCCAGCAGCCTAACGGGACAGGGCACTGGAAACACCATATATTTT

V: TRBV27
size: NA
J: TRBJ2-2
D: NA
CDR3: CASSGTLGTGELFF
DNA: TGTGCCAGTTCAGGGACTCTTGGCACCGGGGAGCTGTTTTTT

V: TRBV28
size: NA
J: TRBJ2-2
D: NA
CDR3: CASSFRRGVGRGTGELFF
DNA: TGTGCCAGCAGTTTCCGCAGGGGCGTAGGACGTGGCACCGGGGAGCTGTTTTTT

V: TRBV3-1/TRBV3-2
size: once
J: TRBJ1-6
D: NA
CDR3: CASSEGGEWGVFSPLHF
DNA: TGTGCCAGCAGCGAAGGCGGGGAATGGGGGGTTTTCTCACCCCTCCACTTT

V: TRBV5-4
size: NA
J: TRBJ1-5
D: TRBD1
CDR3: CASSHGTGGPFGNQPQHF
DNA: TGTGCCAGCAGCCATGGGACAGGGGGCCCTTTTGGCAATCAGCCCCAGCATTTT

V: TRBV6-2/TRBV6-3
size: NA
J: TRBJ1-2
D: NA
CDR3: CASSYSPGAYGYTF
DNA: TGTGCCAGCAGTTATTCTCCAGGGGCCTATGGCTACACCTTC

V: TRBV13
size: NA
J: TRBJ1-1
D: NA
CDR3: CASSLARGRMNTEAFF
DNA: TGTGCCAGCAGCTTAGCCCGCGGGAGGATGAACACTGAAGCTTTCTTT

V: TRBV18
size: NA
J: TRBJ1-5
D: TRBD1
CDR3: CASSPGTGVVQPQHF
DNA: TGTGCCAGCTCACCAGGGACAGGGGTAGTTCAGCCCCAGCATTTT

V: TRBV19
size: NA
J: TRBJ1-2
D: TRBD1
CDR3: CASSGDRFLKGYTF
DNA: TGTGCCAGTAGCGGGGACAGGTTCTTAAAGGGCTACACCTTC

V: TRBV5-8
size: NA
J: TRBJ1-5
D: NA
CDR3: CASSYVTGYSNQPQHF
DNA: TGTGCCAGCAGCTACGTTACCGGTTATAGCAATCAGCCCCAGCATTTT

V: TRBV12-3/TRBV12-4
size: NA
J: TRBJ1-5
D: TRBD1
CDR3: CASKPGGVQPQHF
DNA: TGTGCCAGCAAACCAGGGGGCGTTCAGCCCCAGCATTTT

V: TRBV30
size: NA
J: TRBJ1-4
D: NA
CDR3: CAWSWGALEKLFF
DNA: TGTGCCTGGAGTTGGGGGGCTCTTGAAAAACTGTTTTTT

V: TRBV2
size: NA
J: TRBJ1-5
D: NA
CDR3: CAGHKSRWDQPQHF
DNA: TGTGCCGGACACAAATCTCGTTGGGATCAGCCCCAGCATTTT

V: TRBV10-3
size: NA
J: TRBJ2-1
D: TRBD2
CDR3: CAITQGSGGSSYNEQFF
DNA: TGTGCCATCACCCAGGGGAGCGGGGGTAGCTCCTACAATGAGCAGTTCTTC

V: TRBV20-1
size: NA
J: TRBJ2-5
D: TRBD2
CDR3: CSASGTSGRGETQYF
DNA: TGCAGTGCTAGTGGGACTAGCGGGAGAGGTGAGACCCAGTACTTC

V: TRBV3-1/TRBV3-2
size: NA
J: TRBJ2-3
D: TRBD2
CDR3: CASSLTSGGGTDTQYF
DNA: TGTGCCAGCAGCCTCACTAGCGGGGGGGGCACAGATACGCAGTATTTT

V: TRBV4-3
size: NA
J: TRBJ2-1
D: TRBD2
CDR3: CASSPGTSGSNEQFF
DNA: TGCGCCAGCAGCCCCGGGACTAGCGGGAGCAATGAGCAGTTCTTC

V: TRBV2
size: NA
J: TRBJ2-1
D: NA
CDR3: CASRLQGRSYNEQFF
DNA: TGTGCCAGCAGGTTGCAGGGTCGATCCTACAATGAGCAGTTCTTC

V: TRBV19
size: NA
J: TRBJ2-1
D: NA
CDR3: CASSRQEGNEQFF
DNA: TGTGCCAGTAGTCGACAGGAAGGCAATGAGCAGTTCTTC

V: TRBV27
size: NA
J: TRBJ2-5
D: TRBD2
CDR3: CASSPQGTSGLYQETQYF
DNA: TGTGCCAGCAGTCCCCAAGGGACTAGCGGACTGTACCAAGAGACCCAGTACTTC

V: TRBV18
size: NA
J: TRBJ1-2
D: TRBD1
CDR3: CASSEDRVYGYTF
DNA: TGTGCCAGCTCAGAGGACAGGGTTTATGGCTACACCTTC

V: TRBV14
size: NA
J: TRBJ2-4
D: NA
CDR3: CASSRSGQNIQYF
DNA: TGTGCCAGCTCCCGATCCGGTCAAAACATTCAGTACTTC

V: TRBV5-4
size: NA
J: TRBJ1-1
D: NA
CDR3: CASSPISGEEAFF
DNA: TGTGCCAGCAGCCCTATCTCGGGTGAGGAAGCTTTCTTT

V: TRBV28
size: NA
J: TRBJ2-1
D: NA
CDR3: CASSPSGSAGRNEQFF
DNA: TGTGCCAGCTCCCCTTCGGGTAGCGCAGGTCGGAATGAGCAGTTCTTC

V: TRBV4-1
size: NA
J: TRBJ2-1
D: NA
CDR3: CASSQVSSSYNEQFF
DNA: TGCGCCAGCAGCCAGGTCTCCAGCTCCTACAATGAGCAGTTCTTC

V: TRBV28
size: NA
J: TRBJ2-3
D: TRBD2
CDR3: CASRSTSGGLDTQYF
DNA: TGTGCCAGCAGGAGCACTAGCGGGGGCCTAGATACGCAGTATTTT

V: TRBV11-2
size: NA
J: TRBJ1-6
D: NA
CDR3: CASNRGGRNNSPLHF
DNA: TGTGCCAGCAACCGAGGGGGACGAAATAATTCACCCCTCCACTTT

V: TRBV19
size: NA
J: TRBJ2-5
D: TRBD2
CDR3: CASQTGLAAQETQYF
DNA: TGTGCCAGCCAGACCGGACTAGCGGCACAAGAGACCCAGTACTTC

V: TRBV7-2
size: NA
J: TRBJ2-3
D: NA
CDR3: CASSYRPVGGTDTQYF
DNA: TGTGCCAGCAGCTACCGCCCTGTGGGCGGCACAGATACGCAGTATTTT

V: TRBV27
size: once
J: TRBJ1-4
D: NA
CDR3: CASSRWQTPTNEKLFF
DNA: TGTGCCAGCAGTCGTTGGCAGACACCAACTAATGAAAAACTGTTTTTT

V: TRBV6-6
size: NA
J: TRBJ2-7
D: NA
CDR3: CASRRDSFYEQYF
DNA: TGTGCCAGCAGACGAGACAGTTTCTACGAGCAGTACTTC

V: TRBV5-5
size: once
J: TRBJ2-1
D: TRBD1
CDR3: CASSRDPQGVMDEQFF
DNA: TGTGCCAGCAGCCGCGACCCCCAGGGGGTCATGGATGAGCAGTTCTTC

V: TRBV6-1
size: NA
J: TRBJ2-7
D: NA
CDR3: CASSEAWAISYEQYF
DNA: TGTGCCAGCAGTGAAGCGTGGGCGATTTCATACGAGCAGTACTTC